One sample yielded the 12 T cell receptor beta chains listed below, sequenced in a study of T cells in Graves' hyperthyroidism and ophthalmopathy. Amplified TCR beta CDR3 regions came from RNA transcripts. Primed by the HTBI set, a first-round RT-PCR was run on the TCR CDR3. TCRdb re-called the multiplex PCR reads through MiXCR, storing one row per CDR3 protein. This sample carries roughly 240,000 distinct CDR3 sequences, around 25% of them seen once, and the ten largest clones take about a third. The specimen was blood. All receptors come from a woman aged 40 to 50 with Graves' ophthalmopathy.

This clonotype has ten or more counts. The rearrangement uses TRBV5-1 and TRBJ1-2; D unclear. Trimming took off 0 bases at V and 4 bases at J, with 10 bases between the two ends. Germline assignment: CDR1 SGHRS and CDR2 YFSETQ. The CDR3 extends over 14 amino acids. CDR3 protein: CASSLGGPSYGYTF. In DNA form, the CDR3 reads TGCGCCAGCAGCTTGGGTGGGCCGAGCTATGGCTACACCTTC.

This clonotype was seen many times. CDR3: CSARTGNQPQHF. CDR3 nucleotide sequence: TGCAGTGCTAGAACAGGGAATCAGCCCCAGCATTTT. V gene TRBV20-1 combines with J gene TRBJ1-5; the D gene is possibly TRBD1 (6 bases). Trimming took off 2 bases at V and 4 bases at J, with 6 bases between the two ends. Germline CDR1 reads DFQATT; CDR2 reads SNEGSKA (reference sequence). The CDR3 has 12 amino acids.

This clonotype was observed many times. V usage is TRBV30 and J usage is TRBJ1-2, with 10 bases that match TRBD1. V lost 3 bases and J lost 6; bases outside the gene matches: 7. CDR1 GTSNPN and CDR2 SVGIG come from the germline V gene (reference sequence). This CDR3 has 14 residues. CDR3 coding DNA: TGTGCCTGGAGCTGGACAGGGGGTGACAATGGCTACACCTTC. Amino acids: CAWSWTGGDNGYTF. The complete variable domain, with remaining parts taken from reference TRBV30 and TRBJ1-2, reads SQTIHQWPATLVQPVGSPLSLECTVEGTSNPNLYWYRQAAGRGLQLLFYSVGIGQISSEVPQNLSASRPQDRQFILSSKKLLLSDSGFYLCAWSWTGGDNGYTFGSGTRLTVV.

In its sample, this clonotype was seen many times. The chain uses TRBV6-1 and TRBJ1-5, with 8 bases lining up with TRBD1. The V gene end was trimmed by 5 bases and the J gene end by 6 bases; junction bases not matched to a gene: 9. There are 15 residues in the CDR3. CDR1 is MNHNS and CDR2 is SASEGT in the germline V gene. In DNA, the CDR3 is TGTGCCAGCAGTACAGGGGGGGAGAGGAGTCAGCCCCAGCATTTT. Protein product: CASSTGGERSQPQHF.

The chain links TRBV6-5 to TRBJ2-7, with 8 bases lining up with TRBD2. The V gene end was trimmed by 4 bases and the J gene end by 5 bases; junction bases not matched to a gene: 7. This CDR3 comprises 14 residues. Per germline, CDR1 MNHEY and CDR2 SVGAGI. The CDR3 nucleotides are TGTGCCAGCAGTTTCCGGGGACTAGGCCACGAGCAGTACTTC. Translated: CASSFRGLGHEQYF.

This sequence joins TRBV6-1 and TRBJ1-1; D possibly corresponds to TRBD1 (5 bases). This CDR3 spans 16 amino acids. Germline V gene sequence: CDR1 MNHNS, CDR2 SASEGT. V lost 6 bases to trimming and J lost 5 bases, with 22 bases between them. CDR3 coding DNA: TGTGCCAGCAGGACATACGGGGCCCAGAAGAGGACTGAAGCTTTCTTT. Its translation is CASRTYGAQKRTEAFF.

This clonotype was counted ten times or more. The chain recombines TRBV4-2 with TRBJ2-7; possibly TRBD2 for D (5 bases). Germline-derived CDR1 and CDR2 are LGHNA and YNFKEQ. CDR3 size: 15 residues. V was pared by 3 bases and J by 3 bases, with 15 bases between. CDR3: CASSQEKTDYYEQYF. The CDR3 coding sequence is TGTGCCAGCAGCCAGGAAAAGACTGACTACTACGAGCAGTACTTC.

The table lists this clonotype with many counts. The chain employs TRBV6-5 and TRBJ2-7, with TRBD2 matching 9 bases. The CDR3 has 16 residues. V lost 1 base and J lost 2; bases outside the gene matches: 6. Germline V lookup: CDR1 MNHEY, CDR2 SVGAGI. In DNA form, the CDR3 reads TGTGCCAGCAGTTACTACCGACTAGCGGAGGCCTACGAGCAGTACTTC. Translating it yields CASSYYRLAEAYEQYF.

This clonotype was picked up many times. CDR3: CASSPLAGMLREQYF. Written as DNA, the CDR3 is TGTGCCAGCAGTCCTCTAGCGGGAATGCTGCGCGAGCAGTACTTC. The chain carries TRBV12-3 or TRBV12-4 and TRBJ2-7; the match to TRBD2 covers 9 bases. The junction had 11 bases not matched to a gene; V was cut back by 5 bases and J by 6 bases. CDR3 length: 15 residues.

This clonotype was counted between two and nine times. A much larger clone differs from this one at a single base, so this may be a read error. The chain carries TRBV19 and TRBJ1-5, with D perhaps matching TRBD1 (5 bases). CDR3 length equals 14 residues. Trimming removed 11 bases at V and 3 bases at J, with 17 bases between. The germline CDR1 and CDR2 sequences are LNHDA and SQIVND (reference sequence). CDR3 protein: CAPSPGAANQPQHF. CDR3 DNA: TGTGCCCCCTCCCCCGGGGCCGCCAATCAGCCCCAGCATTTT.

This clonotype was seen many times. The chain employs TRBV6-5 and TRBJ2-7, with a tentative D call TRBD2 (6 bases). This CDR3 has 13 residues. The germline gives CDR1 MNHEY, CDR2 SVGAGI. V was clipped by 6 bases and J by 0 bases, with 9 bases between them. In DNA form, the CDR3 reads TGTGCCAGCAGGGCGGGGAGCTCCTACGAGCAGTACTTC. Its protein is CASRAGSSYEQYF.

This clonotype was seen many times. The rearrangement joins TRBV5-8 to TRBJ2-4; no definite D call. Per the germline V gene, CDR1 is SGHTS and CDR2 is YDEGEE. The CDR3 runs 14 residues. The V end was cut by 0 bases, the J end by 0 bases, with 4 bases between. CDR3 nucleotides: TGTGCCAGCAGCTTGGGGACAGCCAAAAACATTCAGTACTTC. This encodes CASSLGTAKNIQYF.